This T cell receptor (beta chain) is drawn from a study of early T cells in non-severe SARS-CoV-2 infection. Study-wide background: It was bulk RNA from unsorted whole blood that was sequenced, and the chains were unpaired.

Overall study findings and caveats: A preference for anti-spike CD8 responses marked VDJdb matching, which missed private and CD4 specificities.

This clonotype has at least ten counts. The antigen is unknown. The TCR library protocol was used to attach unique molecular identifiers. These identifiers were attached to individual cDNA molecules. TCRdb re-derived calls from the 5' RACE reads in MiXCR, one entry per CDR3 protein. Of approximately 33,000 distinct CDR3 sequences detected, less than 6.5% appear once; the ten largest clones hold approximately 30%. This CDR3 contains 15 residues. Losses at the gene ends were 3 bases for V and 1 base for J; bases not matched to a gene: 3. The germline CDR1 and CDR2 sequences are SGHTA and FQGNSA. The receptor's source is an adult who was a healthcare worker with PCR-confirmed SARS-CoV-2 infection or an uninfected control (not recorded which). The V gene is TRBV7-2, the J gene TRBJ2-3; TRBD2 matches 8 bases. The specimen sequenced was whole blood. The CDR3 is CASSFPTSGTDTQYF. Here the CDR3 DNA reads TGTGCCAGCAGCTTTCCGACTAGCGGCACAGATACGCAGTATTTT.